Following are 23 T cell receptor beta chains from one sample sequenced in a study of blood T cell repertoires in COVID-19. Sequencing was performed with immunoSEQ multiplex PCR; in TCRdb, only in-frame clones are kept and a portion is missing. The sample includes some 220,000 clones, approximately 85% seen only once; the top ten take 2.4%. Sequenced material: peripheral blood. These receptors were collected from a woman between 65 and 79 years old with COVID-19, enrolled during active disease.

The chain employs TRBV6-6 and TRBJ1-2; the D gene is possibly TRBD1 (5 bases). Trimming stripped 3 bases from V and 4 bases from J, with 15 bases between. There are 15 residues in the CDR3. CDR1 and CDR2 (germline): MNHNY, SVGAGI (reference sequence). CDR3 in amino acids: CASSYSPGIIYGYTF. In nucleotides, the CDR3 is TGTGCCAGCAGTTATTCTCCAGGGATTATCTATGGCTACACCTTC.

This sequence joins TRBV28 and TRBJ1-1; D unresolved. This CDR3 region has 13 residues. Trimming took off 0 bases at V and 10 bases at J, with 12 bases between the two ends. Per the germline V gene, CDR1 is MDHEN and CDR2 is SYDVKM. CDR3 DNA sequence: TGTGCCAGCAGTTTATGGGGCCTGGAGGGAGCTTTCTTT. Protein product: CASSLWGLEGAFF.

The CDR3 protein is CASSLEGGRVYGYTF. In DNA, the CDR3 is TGTGCCAGCAGCTTGGAAGGGGGCAGAGTCTATGGCTACACCTTC. The rearrangement joins TRBV5-6 to TRBJ1-2; 7 nucleotides agree with TRBD1. CDR3 length equals 15 residues. The V segment lost 0 bases and the J segment 4 bases; nucleotides outside the gene matches: 6. Germline V gene lookup returns CDR1 SGHDT and CDR2 YYEEEE.

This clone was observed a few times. The CDR3 spells CASSYGGTGNTIYF. DNA for the CDR3: TGTGCCAGCAGTTATGGAGGGACTGGAAACACCATATATTTT. The chain recombines TRBV6-2 or TRBV6-3 with TRBJ1-3; D is ambiguous. The CDR3 is 14 amino acids. CDR1 is MNHEY, CDR2 SVGEGT, per germline. With 3 bases removed from V and 2 bases from J, the gap between germline ends came to 8 bases.

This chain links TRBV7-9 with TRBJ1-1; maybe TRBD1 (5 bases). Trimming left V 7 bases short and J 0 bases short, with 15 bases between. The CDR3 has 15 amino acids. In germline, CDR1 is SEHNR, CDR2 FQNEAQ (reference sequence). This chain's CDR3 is CASTPGGYMNTEAFF. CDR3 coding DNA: TGTGCCAGCACCCCGGGGGGGTATATGAACACTGAAGCTTTCTTT. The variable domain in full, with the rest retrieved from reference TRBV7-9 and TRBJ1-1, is DTGVSQNPRHKITKRGQNVTFRCDPISEHNRLYWYRQTLGQGPEFLTYFQNEAQLEKSRLLSDRFSAERPKGSFSTLEIQRTEQGDSAMYLCASTPGGYMNTEAFFGQGTRLTVV.

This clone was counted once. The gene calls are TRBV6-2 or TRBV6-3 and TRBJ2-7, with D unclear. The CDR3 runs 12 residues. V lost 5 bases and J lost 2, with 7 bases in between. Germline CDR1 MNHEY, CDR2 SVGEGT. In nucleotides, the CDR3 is TGTGCCAGCAGTCGGTCCGCCTACGAGCAGTACTTC. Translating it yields CASSRSAYEQYF.

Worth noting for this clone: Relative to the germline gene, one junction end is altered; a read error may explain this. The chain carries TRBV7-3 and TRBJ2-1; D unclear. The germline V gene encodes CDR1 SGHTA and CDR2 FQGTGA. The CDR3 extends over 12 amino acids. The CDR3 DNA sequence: TGTGCCAGCAGCTTAACGGCGGCGGAGCTGTTCTTC. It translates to CASSLTAAELFF.

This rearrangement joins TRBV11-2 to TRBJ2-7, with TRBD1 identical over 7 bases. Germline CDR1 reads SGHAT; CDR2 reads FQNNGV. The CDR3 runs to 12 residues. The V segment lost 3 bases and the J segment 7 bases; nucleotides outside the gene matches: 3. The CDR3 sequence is CASSFTGEEQYF. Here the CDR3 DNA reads TGTGCCAGCAGCTTTACAGGGGAAGAGCAGTACTTC.

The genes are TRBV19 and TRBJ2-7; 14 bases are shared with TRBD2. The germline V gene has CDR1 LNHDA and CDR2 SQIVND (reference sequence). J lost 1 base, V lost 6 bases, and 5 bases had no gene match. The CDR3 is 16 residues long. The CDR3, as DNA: TGTGCCAGTAGCATGGGACTAGCGGGAGCATCCTACGAGCAGTACTTC. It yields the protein CASSMGLAGASYEQYF. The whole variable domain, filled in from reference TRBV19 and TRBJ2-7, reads DGGITQSPKYLFRKEGQNVTLSCEQNLNHDAMYWYRQDPGQGLRLIYYSQIVNDFQKGDIAEGYSVSREKKESFPLTVTSAQKNPTAFYLCASSMGLAGASYEQYFGPGTRLTVT.

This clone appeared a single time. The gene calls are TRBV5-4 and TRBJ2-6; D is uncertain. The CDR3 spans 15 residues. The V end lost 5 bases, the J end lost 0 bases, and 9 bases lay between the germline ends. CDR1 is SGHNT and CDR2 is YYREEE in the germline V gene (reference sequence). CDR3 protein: CASSFTASGANVLTF. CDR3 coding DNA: TGTGCCAGCAGTTTCACAGCCTCTGGGGCCAACGTCCTGACTTTC.

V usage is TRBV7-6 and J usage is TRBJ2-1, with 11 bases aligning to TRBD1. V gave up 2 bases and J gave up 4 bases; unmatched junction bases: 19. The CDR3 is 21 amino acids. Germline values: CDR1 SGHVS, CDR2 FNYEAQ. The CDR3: CASSLPMNSPGQGARYNEQFF. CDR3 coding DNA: TGTGCCAGCAGCTTACCAATGAACTCGCCCGGACAGGGGGCGAGGTACAATGAGCAGTTCTTC.

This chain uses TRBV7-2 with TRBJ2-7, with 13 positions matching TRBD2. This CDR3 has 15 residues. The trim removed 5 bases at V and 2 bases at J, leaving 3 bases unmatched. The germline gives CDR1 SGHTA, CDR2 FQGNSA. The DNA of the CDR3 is TGTGCCAGCAGCGGTACTAGCGGGGGGGCCTACGAGCAGTACTTC. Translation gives CASSGTSGGAYEQYF.

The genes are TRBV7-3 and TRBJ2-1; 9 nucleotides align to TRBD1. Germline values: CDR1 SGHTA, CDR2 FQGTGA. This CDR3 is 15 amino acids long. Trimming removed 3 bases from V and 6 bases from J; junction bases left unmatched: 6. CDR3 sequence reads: CASSLRTGVINEQFF. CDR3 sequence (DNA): TGTGCCAGCAGCTTGAGGACAGGGGTAATCAATGAGCAGTTCTTC.

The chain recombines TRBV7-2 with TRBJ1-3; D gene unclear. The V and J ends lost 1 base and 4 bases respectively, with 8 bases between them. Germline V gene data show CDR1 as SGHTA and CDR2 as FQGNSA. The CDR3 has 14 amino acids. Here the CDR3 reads CASSLVPEGNTIYF. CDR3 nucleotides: TGTGCCAGCAGCTTAGTTCCCGAGGGAAACACCATATATTTT.

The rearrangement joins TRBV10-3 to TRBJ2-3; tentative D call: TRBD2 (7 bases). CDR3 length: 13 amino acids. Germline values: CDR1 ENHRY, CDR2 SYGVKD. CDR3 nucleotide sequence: TGTGTATCGAGGGGGGGCTATACAGATACGCAGTATTTT. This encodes CVSRGGYTDTQYF.

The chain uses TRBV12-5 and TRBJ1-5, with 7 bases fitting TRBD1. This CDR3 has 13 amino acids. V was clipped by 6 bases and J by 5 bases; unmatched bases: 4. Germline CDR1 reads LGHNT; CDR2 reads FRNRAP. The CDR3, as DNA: TGTGCTAGTGGCTGGGACAGCCATCAGCCCCAGCATTTT. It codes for CASGWDSHQPQHF.

The CDR3 DNA reads as TGTGCCAGCAGTGACACCTCTGGAAACACCATATATTTT. Translating gives CASSDTSGNTIYF. J is TRBJ1-3 and V is TRBV21-1; the listed D gene, TRBD1, was not tested against the DNA. TRBV21-1 represents a pseudogene. The length of the CDR3 is 13 residues.

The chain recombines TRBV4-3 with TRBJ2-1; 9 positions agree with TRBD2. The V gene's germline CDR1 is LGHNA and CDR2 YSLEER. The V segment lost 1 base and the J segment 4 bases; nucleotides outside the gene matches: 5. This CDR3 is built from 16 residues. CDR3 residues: CASSQALAGPYNEQFF. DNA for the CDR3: TGCGCCAGCAGCCAAGCGCTAGCGGGACCTTACAATGAGCAGTTCTTC.

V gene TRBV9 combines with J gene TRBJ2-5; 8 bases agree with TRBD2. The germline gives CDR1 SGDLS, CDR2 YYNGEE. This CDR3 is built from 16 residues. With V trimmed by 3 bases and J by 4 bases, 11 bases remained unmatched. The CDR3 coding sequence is TGTGCCAGCAGCGCAACTAGCGGAGAGGGCAGAGAGACCCAGTACTTC. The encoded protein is CASSATSGEGRETQYF.

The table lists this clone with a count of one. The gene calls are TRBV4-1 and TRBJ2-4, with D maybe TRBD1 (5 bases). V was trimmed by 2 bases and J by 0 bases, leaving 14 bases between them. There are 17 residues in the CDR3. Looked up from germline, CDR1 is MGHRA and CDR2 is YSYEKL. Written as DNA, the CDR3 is TGCGCCAGCAGCCAAACTCAGGGAAGGATAGCCAAAAACATTCAGTACTTC. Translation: CASSQTQGRIAKNIQYF.

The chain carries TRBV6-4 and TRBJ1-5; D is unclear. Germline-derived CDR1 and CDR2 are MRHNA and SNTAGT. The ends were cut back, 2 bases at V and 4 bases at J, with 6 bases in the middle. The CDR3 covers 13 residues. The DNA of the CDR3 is TGTGCCAGCAGTGACGCGAGAAATCAGCCCCAGCATTTT. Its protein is CASSDARNQPQHF.

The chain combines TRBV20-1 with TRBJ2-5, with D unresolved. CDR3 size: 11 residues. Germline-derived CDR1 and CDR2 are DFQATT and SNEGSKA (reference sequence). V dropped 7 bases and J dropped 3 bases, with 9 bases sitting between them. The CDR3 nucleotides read TGCAGTGGAAGACTCGAAGAGACCCAGTACTTC. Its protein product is CSGRLEETQYF.

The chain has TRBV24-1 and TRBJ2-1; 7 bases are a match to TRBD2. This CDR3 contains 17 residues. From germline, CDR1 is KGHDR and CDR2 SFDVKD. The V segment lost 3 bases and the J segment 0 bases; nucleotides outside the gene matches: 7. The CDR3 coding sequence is TGTGCCACCAGTGATCCCCTAGCGGTAAGCTCCTACAATGAGCAGTTCTTC. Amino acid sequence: CATSDPLAVSSYNEQFF.